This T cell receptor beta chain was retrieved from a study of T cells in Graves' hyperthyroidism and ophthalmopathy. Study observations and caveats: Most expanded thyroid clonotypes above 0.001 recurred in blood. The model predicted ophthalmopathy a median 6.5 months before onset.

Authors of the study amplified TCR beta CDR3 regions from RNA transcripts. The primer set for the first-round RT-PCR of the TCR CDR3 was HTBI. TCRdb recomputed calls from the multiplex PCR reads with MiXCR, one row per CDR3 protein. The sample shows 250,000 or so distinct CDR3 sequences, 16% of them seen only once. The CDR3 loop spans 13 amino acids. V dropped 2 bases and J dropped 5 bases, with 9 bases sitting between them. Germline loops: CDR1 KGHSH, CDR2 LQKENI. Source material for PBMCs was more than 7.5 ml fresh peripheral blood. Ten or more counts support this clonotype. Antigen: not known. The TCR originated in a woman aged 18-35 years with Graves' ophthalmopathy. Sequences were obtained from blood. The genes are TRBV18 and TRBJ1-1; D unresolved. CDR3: CASSPSSKTEAFF. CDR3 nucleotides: TGTGCCAGCTCACCAAGTAGCAAGACTGAAGCTTTCTTT.